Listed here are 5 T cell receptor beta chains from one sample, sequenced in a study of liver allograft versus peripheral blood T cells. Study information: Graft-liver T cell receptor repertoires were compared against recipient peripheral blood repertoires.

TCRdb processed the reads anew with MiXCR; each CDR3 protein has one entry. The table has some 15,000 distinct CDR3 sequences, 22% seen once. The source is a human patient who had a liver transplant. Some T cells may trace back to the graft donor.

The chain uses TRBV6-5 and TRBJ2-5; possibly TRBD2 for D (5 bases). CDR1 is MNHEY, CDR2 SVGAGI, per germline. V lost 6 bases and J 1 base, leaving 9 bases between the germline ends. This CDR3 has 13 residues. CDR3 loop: CASRRVLQETQYF. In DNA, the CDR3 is TGTGCCAGCAGGAGGGTCCTCCAAGAGACCCAGTACTTC.

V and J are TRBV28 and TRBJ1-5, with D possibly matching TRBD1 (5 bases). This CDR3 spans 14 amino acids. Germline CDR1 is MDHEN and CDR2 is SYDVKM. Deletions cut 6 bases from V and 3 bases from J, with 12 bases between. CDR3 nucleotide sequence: TGTGCCAGCAGCGGAGGGACGGTCAATCAGCCCCAGCATTTT. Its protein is CASSGGTVNQPQHF.

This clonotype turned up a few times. The DNA for the CDR3 is TGTGCCACCAGCAGAAACACTGAAGCTTTCTTT. The encoded protein is CATSRNTEAFF. The chain joins TRBV15 to TRBJ1-1; D is ambiguous. Germline CDR1 LNHNV, CDR2 YYDKDF (reference sequence). V was clipped by 2 bases and J by 2 bases, with 0 bases between them. This CDR3 is built from 11 residues. The entire variable domain, with the rest obtained from reference TRBV15 and TRBJ1-1, is as follows: DAMVIQNPRYQVTQFGKPVTLSCSQTLNHNVMYWYQQKSSQAPKLLFHYYDKDFNNEADTPDNFQSRRPNTSFCFLDIRSPGLGDTAMYLCATSRNTEAFFGQGTRLTVV.

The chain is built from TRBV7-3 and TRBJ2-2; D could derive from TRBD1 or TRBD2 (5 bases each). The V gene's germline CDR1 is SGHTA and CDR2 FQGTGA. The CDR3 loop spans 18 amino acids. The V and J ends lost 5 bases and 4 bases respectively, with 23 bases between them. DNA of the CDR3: TGTGCCAGCAGCCCGGGGCTAAGCGGAGGTAGAATCACCGGGGAGCTGTTTTTT. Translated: CASSPGLSGGRITGELFF.

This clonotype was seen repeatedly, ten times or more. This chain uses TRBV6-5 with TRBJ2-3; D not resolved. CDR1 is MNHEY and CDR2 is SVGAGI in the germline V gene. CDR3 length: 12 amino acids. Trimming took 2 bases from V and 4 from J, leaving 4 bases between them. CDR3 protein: CASSYGSDTQYF. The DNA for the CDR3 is TGTGCCAGCAGTTACGGGTCAGATACGCAGTATTTT.